The text below deals with one T cell receptor beta chain. The antigen is undetermined. The data belong to a study of beta chain features in type 1 diabetes. In the study overall: Comparable age, gender and cell yields were observed in patients relative to healthy donors. Summed over all samples, the examined sorted cells came to about 110 million.

Study outcomes and limitations: Among patients with Type 1 diabetes, TCRB CDR3s were moderately but significantly shorter in every one of the four CD4+ subsets. The naive, central memory and Treg TCRB repertoires of patients appeared to be more similar to one another than those of healthy donors.

This CDR3 has 14 amino acids. Trimming pared 4 bases from V and 4 bases from J, leaving 14 bases between. Germline-derived CDR1 and CDR2 are SNHLY and FYNNEI. Expressed TCRB transcripts were sequenced because the entire RNA isolate underwent reverse transcription. Profiled with immunoSEQ multiplex PCR; TCRdb holds only in-frame clones, not every one. The data contain 200,000 to 300,000 clones, 20% of them singletons. Via the markers CD45RO/CCR7/CD25/CD127/CD95/CD27, stem cell-like memory, regulatory, central memory and naive CD4+ cells were sorted. The specimen sequenced was naive CD4+ T cells from blood. The chain employs TRBV2 and TRBJ2-7; D perhaps matches TRBD2 (6 bases). The clonotype was recovered from a woman aged 40 to 50 with type 1 diabetes. DNA of the CDR3: TGTGCCAGCAGTGTCGACGGGAGTATGTACGAGCAGTACTTC. Amino acid sequence: CASSVDGSMYEQYF.